Following are 3 T cell receptor beta chains from one sample sequenced in a study. TCRdb analysed the RT-PCR reads with MiXCR anew, one entry per CDR3 protein. The sample includes 650,000 to 800,000 distinct CDR3 sequences, 12% to 15% of them seen just once. The sample was memory CD4+ T cells from blood. The source is a female donor in good health, serving as a healthy control.

The rearrangement joins TRBV24-1 to TRBJ2-1; TRBD1 or TRBD2 may be the D gene (5 bases each). CDR3 size: 14 residues. Germline CDR1 reads KGHDR; CDR2 reads SFDVKD. The V end was cut by 7 bases, the J end by 4 bases, with 13 bases between. CDR3 sequence (DNA): TGTGCCACCAGCCATCAGGGACCGTACAATGAGCAGTTCTTC. Its translation is CATSHQGPYNEQFF.

This clonotype has a count of ten or more. The gene calls are TRBV7-9 and TRBJ2-2; D is tentatively TRBD1 or TRBD2 (5 bases each). V was pared by 5 bases and J by 0 bases, with 22 bases between. The CDR3 is 19 amino acids. CDR1 and CDR2 (germline): SEHNR, FQNEAQ (reference sequence). CDR3 in amino acids: CASSPGVREIGANTGELFF. The DNA for the CDR3 is TGTGCCAGCAGCCCCGGGGTCAGGGAGATTGGAGCGAACACCGGGGAGCTGTTTTTT.

This clonotype was counted a few times. The chain joins TRBV5-1 to TRBJ1-1; tentative D call: TRBD1 (6 bases). The CDR3 loop spans 14 amino acids. Trimming left V 2 bases short and J 5 bases short, with 13 bases between. Per germline, CDR1 SGHRS and CDR2 YFSETQ. The CDR3 spells CASSLYGGETEAFF. As DNA, the CDR3 is TGCGCCAGCAGCTTATACGGGGGCGAAACTGAAGCTTTCTTT.